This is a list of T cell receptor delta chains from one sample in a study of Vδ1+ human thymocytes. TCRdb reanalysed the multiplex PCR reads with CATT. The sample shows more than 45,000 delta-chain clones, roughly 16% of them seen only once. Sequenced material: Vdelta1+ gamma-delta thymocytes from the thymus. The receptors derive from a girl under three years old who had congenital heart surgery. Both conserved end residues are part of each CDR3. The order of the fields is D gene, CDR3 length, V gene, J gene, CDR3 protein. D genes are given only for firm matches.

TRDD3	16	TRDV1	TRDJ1	CALGGDGGGYTDKLIF
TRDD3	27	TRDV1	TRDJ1	CALGIPKYGVFGIQPSGDEINTDKLIF
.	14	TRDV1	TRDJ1	CALGSTPYTDKLIF
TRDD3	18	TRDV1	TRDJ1	CALGDLLEGDTFTDKLIF
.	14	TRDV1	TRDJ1	CALGVEDGGDKLIF
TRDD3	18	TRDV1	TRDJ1	CALGAQTDWGIVHDKLIF
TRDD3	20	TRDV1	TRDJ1	CALGEIYRGILQGYTDKLIF
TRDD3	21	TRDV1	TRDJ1	CALGAHPPTTYWGEHTDKLIF
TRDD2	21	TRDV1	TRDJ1	CALGEGAFLRLGVPWPDKLIF
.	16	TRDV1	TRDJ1	CALGELGGGDTDKLIF
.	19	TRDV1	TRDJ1	CALGAQLPPGDPAGGKLIF
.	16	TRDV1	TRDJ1	CALGEQDSANTDKLIF
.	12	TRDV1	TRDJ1	CALGESEMELIF
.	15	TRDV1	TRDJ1	CALGSPLGWVRKLIF
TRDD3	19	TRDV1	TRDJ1	CALGSRRLLGALYTDKLIF
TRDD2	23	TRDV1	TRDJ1	CALGELKAFLHPAPFCQGDKLIF
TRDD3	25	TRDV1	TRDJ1	CALGKPPTTILGGYPLLKWTDKLIF
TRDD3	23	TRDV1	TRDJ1	CALGELDGPPPILGGTYTDKLIF
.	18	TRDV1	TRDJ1	CALGELGPRGTNTDKLIF
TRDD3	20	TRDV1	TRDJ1	CALGELSRKYWGMVTDKLIF
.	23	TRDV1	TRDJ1	CALGELPLPLNPPRTGGRDKLIF
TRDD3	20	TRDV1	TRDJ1	CALGELNLLGDSLYTDKLIF
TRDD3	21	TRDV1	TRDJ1	CALGVGLRRYWGGRYTDKLIF
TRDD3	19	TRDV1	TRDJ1	CALGELVHPGGGYTDKLIF
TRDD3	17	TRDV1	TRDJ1	CALGVTGGSEGGDKLIF
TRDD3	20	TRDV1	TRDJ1	CALGELRPTFLGDTTDKLIF
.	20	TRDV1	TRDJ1	CALGELVPPPNGCGTDKLIF
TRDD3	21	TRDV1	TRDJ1	CALGELSRGVLGAGDTDKLIF
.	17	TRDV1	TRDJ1	CALGIRGRGWYTDKLIF
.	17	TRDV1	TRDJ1	CALGELNGGPYTDKLIF
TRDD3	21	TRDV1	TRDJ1	CALGERRTPTVGDTGKDKLIF
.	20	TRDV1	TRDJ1	CALGEVCYGTCPSSTDKLIF
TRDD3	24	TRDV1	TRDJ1	CALGEPLGEFRVLGDRQRTDKLIF
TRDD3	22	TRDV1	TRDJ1	CALGELLARRRLSPGIRGKLIF
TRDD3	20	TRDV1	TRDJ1	CALGEEIRLLRDTRTDKLIF
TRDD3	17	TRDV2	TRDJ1	CACDPIVLGAGTDKLIF